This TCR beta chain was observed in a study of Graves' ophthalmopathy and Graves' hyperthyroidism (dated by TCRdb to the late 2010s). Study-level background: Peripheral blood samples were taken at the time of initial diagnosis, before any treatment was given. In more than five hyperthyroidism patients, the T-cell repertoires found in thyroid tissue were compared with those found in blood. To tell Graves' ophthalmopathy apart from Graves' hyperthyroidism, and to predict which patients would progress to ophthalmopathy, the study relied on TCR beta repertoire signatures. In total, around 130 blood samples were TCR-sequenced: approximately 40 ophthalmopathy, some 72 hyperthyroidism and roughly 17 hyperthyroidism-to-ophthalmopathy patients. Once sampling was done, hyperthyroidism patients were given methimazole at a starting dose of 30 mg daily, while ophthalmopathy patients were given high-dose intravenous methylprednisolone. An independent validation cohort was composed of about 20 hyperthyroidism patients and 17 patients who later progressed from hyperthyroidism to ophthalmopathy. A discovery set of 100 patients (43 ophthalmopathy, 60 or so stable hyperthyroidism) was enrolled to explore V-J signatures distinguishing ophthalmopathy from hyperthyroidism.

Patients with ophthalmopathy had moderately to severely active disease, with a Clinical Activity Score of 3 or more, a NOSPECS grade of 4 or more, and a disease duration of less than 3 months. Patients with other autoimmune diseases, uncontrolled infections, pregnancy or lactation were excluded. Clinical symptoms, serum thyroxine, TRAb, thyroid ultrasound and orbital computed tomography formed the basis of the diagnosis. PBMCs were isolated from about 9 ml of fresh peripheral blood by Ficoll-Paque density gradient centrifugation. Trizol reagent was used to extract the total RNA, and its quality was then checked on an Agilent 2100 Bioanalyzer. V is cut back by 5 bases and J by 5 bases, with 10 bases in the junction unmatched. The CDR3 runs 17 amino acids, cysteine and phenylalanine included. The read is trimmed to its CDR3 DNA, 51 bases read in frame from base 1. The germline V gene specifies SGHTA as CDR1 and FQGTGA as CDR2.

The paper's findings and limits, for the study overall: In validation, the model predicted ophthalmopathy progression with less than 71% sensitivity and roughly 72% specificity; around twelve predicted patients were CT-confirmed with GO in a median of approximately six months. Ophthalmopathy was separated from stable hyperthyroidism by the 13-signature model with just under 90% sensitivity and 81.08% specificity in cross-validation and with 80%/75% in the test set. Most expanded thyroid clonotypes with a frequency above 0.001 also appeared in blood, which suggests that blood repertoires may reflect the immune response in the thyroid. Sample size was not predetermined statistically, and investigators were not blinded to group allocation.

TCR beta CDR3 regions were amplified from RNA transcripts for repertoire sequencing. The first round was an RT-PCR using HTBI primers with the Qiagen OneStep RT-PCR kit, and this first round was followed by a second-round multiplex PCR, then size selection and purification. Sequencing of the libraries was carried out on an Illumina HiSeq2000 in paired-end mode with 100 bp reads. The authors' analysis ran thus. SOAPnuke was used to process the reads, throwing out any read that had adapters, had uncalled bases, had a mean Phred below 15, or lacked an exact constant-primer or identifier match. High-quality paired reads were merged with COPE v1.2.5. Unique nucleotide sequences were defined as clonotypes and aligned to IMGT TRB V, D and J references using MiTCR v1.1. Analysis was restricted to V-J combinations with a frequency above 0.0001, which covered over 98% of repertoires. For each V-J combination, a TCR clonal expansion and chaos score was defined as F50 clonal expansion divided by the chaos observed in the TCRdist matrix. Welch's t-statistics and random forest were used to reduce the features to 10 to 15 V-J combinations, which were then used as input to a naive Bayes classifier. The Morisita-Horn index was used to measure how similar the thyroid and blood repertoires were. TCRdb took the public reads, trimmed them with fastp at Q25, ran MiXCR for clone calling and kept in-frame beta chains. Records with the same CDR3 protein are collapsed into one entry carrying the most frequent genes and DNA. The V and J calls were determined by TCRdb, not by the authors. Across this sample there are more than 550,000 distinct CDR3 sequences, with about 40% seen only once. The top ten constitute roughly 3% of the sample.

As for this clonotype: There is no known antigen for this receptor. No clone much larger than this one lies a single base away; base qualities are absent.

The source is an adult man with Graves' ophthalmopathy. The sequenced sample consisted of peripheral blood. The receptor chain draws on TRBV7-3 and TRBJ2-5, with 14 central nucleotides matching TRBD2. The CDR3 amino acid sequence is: CASSTYRLAGGGETQYF. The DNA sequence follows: TGTGCCAGCAGCACGTATCGACTAGCGGGAGGGGGGGAGACCCAGTACTTC.